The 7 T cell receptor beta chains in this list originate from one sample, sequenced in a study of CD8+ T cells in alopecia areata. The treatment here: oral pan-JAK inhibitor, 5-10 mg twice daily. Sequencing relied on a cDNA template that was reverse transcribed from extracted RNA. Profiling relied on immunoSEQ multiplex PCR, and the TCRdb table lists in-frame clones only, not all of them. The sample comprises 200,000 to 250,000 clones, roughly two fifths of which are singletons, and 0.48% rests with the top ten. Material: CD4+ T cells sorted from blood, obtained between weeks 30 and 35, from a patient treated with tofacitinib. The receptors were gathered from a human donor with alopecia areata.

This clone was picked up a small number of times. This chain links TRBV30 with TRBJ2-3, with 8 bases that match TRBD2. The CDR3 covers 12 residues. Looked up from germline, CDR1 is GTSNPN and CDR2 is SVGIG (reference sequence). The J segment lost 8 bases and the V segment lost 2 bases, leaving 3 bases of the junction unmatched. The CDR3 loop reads CAWSWAGGTQYF. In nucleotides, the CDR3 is TGTGCCTGGAGTTGGGCGGGGGGTACGCAGTATTTT. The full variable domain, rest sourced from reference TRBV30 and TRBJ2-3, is SQTIHQWPATLVQPVGSPLSLECTVEGTSNPNLYWYRQAAGRGLQLLFYSVGIGQISSEVPQNLSASRPQDRQFILSSKKLLLSDSGFYLCAWSWAGGTQYFGPGTRLTVL.

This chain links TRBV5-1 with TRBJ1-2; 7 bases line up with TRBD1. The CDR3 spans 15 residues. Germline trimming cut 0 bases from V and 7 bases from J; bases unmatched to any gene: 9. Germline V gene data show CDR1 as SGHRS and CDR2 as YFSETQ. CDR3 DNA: TGCGCCAGCAGCTTGGGGGGACAGACAGCTGGTGGCTACACCTTC. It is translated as CASSLGGQTAGGYTF. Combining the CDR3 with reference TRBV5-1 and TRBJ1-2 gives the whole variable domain KAGVTQTPRYLIKTRGQQVTLSCSPISGHRSVSWYQQTPGQGLQFLFEYFSETQRNKGNFPGRFSGRQFSNSRSEMNVSTLELGDSALYLCASSLGGQTAGGYTFGSGTRLTVV.

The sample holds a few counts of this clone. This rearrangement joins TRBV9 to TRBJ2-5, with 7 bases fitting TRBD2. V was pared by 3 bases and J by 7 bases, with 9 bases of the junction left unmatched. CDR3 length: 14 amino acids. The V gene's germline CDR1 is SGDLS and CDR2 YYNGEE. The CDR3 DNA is TGTGCCAGCAGCGAGGGCCTAGCGGCTACGACCCAGTACTTC. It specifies CASSEGLAATTQYF. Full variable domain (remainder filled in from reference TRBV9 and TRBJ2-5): DSGVTQTPKHLITATGQRVTLRCSPRSGDLSVYWYQQSLDQGLQFLIQYYNGEERAKGNILERFSAQQFPDLHSELNLSSLELGDSALYFCASSEGLAATTQYFGPGTRLLVL.

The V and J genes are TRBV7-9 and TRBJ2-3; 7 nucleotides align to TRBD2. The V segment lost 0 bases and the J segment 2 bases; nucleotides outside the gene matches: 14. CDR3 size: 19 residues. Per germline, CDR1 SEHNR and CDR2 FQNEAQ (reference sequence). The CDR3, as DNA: TGTGCCAGCAGCTTAGCTTACAGGTCACGGACTAGACACACAGATACGCAGTATTTT. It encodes CASSLAYRSRTRHTDTQYF.

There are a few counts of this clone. In DNA form, the CDR3 reads TGTGCCAGCAGCATCACTAGCACAGATACGCAGTATTTT. It is translated as CASSITSTDTQYF. The gene calls are TRBV7-2 and TRBJ2-3; D is undetermined. Germline V gives CDR1 SGHTA, CDR2 FQGNSA. With 5 bases removed from V and 0 bases from J, the gap between germline ends came to 6 bases. This CDR3 contains 13 residues. Variable domain in full (rest from reference TRBV7-2 and TRBJ2-3): GAGVSQSPSNKVTEKGKDVELRCDPISGHTALYWYRQSLGQGLEFLIYFQGNSAPDKSGLPSDRFSAERTGGSVSTLTIQRTQQEDSAVYLCASSITSTDTQYFGPGTRLTVL.

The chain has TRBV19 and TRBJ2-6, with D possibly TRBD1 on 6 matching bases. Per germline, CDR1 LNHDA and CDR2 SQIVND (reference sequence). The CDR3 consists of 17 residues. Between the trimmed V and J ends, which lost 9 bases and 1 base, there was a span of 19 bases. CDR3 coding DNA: TGTGCCAGCAACGTAGGAACAGGGCTGTCTGGGGCCAACGTCCTGACTTTC. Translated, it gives CASNVGTGLSGANVLTF.

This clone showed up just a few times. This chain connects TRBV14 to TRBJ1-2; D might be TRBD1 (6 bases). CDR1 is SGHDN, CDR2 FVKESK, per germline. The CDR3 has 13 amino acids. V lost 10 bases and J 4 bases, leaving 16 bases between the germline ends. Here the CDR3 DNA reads TGTGCCATTTCCCGACAGGCGGGCTATGGCTACACCTTC. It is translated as CAISRQAGYGYTF.